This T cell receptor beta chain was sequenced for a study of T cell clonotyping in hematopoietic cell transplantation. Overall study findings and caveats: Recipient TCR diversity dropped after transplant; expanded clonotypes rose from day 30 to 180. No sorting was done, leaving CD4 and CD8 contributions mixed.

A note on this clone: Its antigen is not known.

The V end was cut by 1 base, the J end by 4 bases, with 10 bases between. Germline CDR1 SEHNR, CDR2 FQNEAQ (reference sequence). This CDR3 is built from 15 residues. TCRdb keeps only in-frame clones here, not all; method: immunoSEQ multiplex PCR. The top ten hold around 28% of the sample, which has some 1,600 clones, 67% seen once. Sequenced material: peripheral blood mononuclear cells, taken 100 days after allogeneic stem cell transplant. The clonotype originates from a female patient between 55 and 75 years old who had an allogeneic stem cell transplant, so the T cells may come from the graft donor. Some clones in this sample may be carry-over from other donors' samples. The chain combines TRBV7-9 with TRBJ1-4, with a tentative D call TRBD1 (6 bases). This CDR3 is CASSLEGGHNEKLFF. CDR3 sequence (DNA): TGTGCCAGCAGCTTAGAAGGGGGACATAATGAAAAACTGTTTTTT.